The clone carrying this TCR beta chain has ten or more counts. Noted time point: after trial treatment. The sample's treatment: LDRT plus nivolumab, ipilimumab, low-dose cyclophosphamide and aspirin (RACIN trial). The patients who were eligible all carried advanced solid tumors that lacked tumor-infiltrating lymphocytes, meaning the tumors were TIL-negative. TRAV- and TRBV-specific primers, spanning alpha and beta chains, primed first-strand cDNA. A constant-region primer paired with the V-primer adapter amplified TCRs over approximately 18 PCR cycles. One entry per CDR3 protein results from TCRdb running MiXCR on the reads. The sample shows 65,000 to 85,000 distinct CDR3 sequences, 15% to 20% of them seen only once. The sample is drawn from a study of low-dose radiotherapy and immunotherapy resistance in tumors. With 4 bases removed from V and 7 bases from J, the gap between germline ends came to 17 bases. The CDR3 runs to 15 residues. Per germline, CDR1 SGHRS and CDR2 YFSETQ.

The material sequenced was PBMCs, taken after low-dose radiotherapy plus immunotherapy. V usage is TRBV5-1 and J usage is TRBJ2-2, with D uncertain. The clonotype was recovered from a male donor with prostate cancer. The CDR3 is CASSDLSRLGGELFF. CDR3 in DNA: TGCGCCAGCAGCGATCTGTCTCGGTTAGGCGGGGAGCTGTTTTTT.